This T cell receptor beta chain came from a study of sequential checkpoint blockade in melanoma. Germline CDR1 SGDLS, CDR2 YYNGEE. V gave up 0 bases and J gave up 7 bases, with 11 bases separating them. The CDR3 extends over 14 amino acids. Treatment given: randomized to nivolumab then ipilimumab (arm A) or the reverse (arm B). The table came from immunoSEQ multiplex PCR; TCRdb's copy has only in-frame clones and leaves some out. Here the sample spans about 20,000 clones, approximately 77% being singletons. The chain recombines TRBV9 with TRBJ1-5, with D perhaps matching TRBD1 (6 bases). This TCR was recovered from a human donor with melanoma. The sequenced sample was CD8+ T cells sorted from blood (inferred from file names), obtained from a patient given nivolumab and ipilimumab in sequence. The CDR3 coding sequence is TGTGCCAGCAGCGTAGATGGGGGCGGACAGCCCCAGCATTTT. Translated: CASSVDGGGQPQHF.